These T cell receptor beta chains were read from a single sample in a study of T cell responses to AZD1222 COVID-19 vaccine. Profiling relied on immunoSEQ multiplex PCR, and the TCRdb table lists in-frame clones only, not all of them. Counted here are around 100,000 clones, around nine tenths occurring once; the ten biggest clones make up around a sixth. This material consisted of peripheral blood, taken on day 0 of AZD1222 vaccination. These receptors were taken from an adult in good health. Each CDR3 is given with its conserved first and last residue. Each record gives: clone size, J gene, D gene, CDR3 length, V gene, CDR3 DNA, CDR3 protein. The D gene is left open where the match is weak. Some rows mark clone size as missing; the rest say once, few, many or name a class of expanded clone.

size: few
J: TRBJ2-1
D: TRBD1
length: 17
V: TRBV11-3
DNA: TGTGCCAGCAGCTTACGGGGATCCGGGACAGGGAGGATTGAGCAGTTCTTC
CDR3: CASSLRGSGTGRIEQFF

size: once
J: TRBJ1-6
D: -
length: 15
V: TRBV18
DNA: TGTGCCAGCTCACCACTAGGGGGAAAGGGGTCACCCCTCCACTTT
CDR3: CASSPLGGKGSPLHF

size: -
J: TRBJ1-3
D: -
length: 14
V: TRBV11-3
DNA: TGTGCCAGCAGCTTTCTGGACTCCCGGAACACCATATATTTT
CDR3: CASSFLDSRNTIYF

size: -
J: TRBJ1-2
D: -
length: 15
V: TRBV5-1
DNA: TGCGCCAGCAGCTTGCGGGGGGGCCCGGACTATGGCTACACCTTC
CDR3: CASSLRGGPDYGYTF

size: -
J: TRBJ2-7
D: -
length: 15
V: TRBV27
DNA: TGTGCCAGCAGTTTAGATCGGGGGGCCTCCTACGAGCAGTACTTC
CDR3: CASSLDRGASYEQYF

size: -
J: TRBJ1-2
D: -
length: 15
V: TRBV18
DNA: TGTGCCAGCTCACCAGGGGCAGGGGAGGTCTATGGCTACACCTTC
CDR3: CASSPGAGEVYGYTF

size: few
J: TRBJ1-2
D: -
length: 13
V: TRBV19
DNA: TGTGCCAGTAGCCCACAGGGATTCTATGGCTACACCTTC
CDR3: CASSPQGFYGYTF

size: -
J: TRBJ1-1
D: TRBD1
length: 15
V: TRBV6-5
DNA: TGTGCCAGCCGAGGAGCAGGGGGCGCATGGACTGAAGCTTTCTTT
CDR3: CASRGAGGAWTEAFF

size: -
J: TRBJ2-3
D: TRBD2
length: 14
V: TRBV6-6
DNA: TGTGCCAGCAGCCATTCGGGCCTCCGGGAGGTGCAGTATTTT
CDR3: CASSHSGLREVQYF

size: -
J: TRBJ2-7
D: -
length: 13
V: TRBV5-6
DNA: TGTGCCAGCAGCTCAGGCCGGGATTACGAGCAGTACTTC
CDR3: CASSSGRDYEQYF

size: -
J: TRBJ2-7
D: -
length: 12
V: TRBV6-5
DNA: TGTGCCAGCGGTCGGGGTTTAGGCGAGCAGTACTTC
CDR3: CASGRGLGEQYF

size: -
J: TRBJ2-3
D: TRBD1
length: 16
V: TRBV29-1
DNA: TGCAGCGGTGCGCGGCGACAGGGGGTGGGCACAGATACGCAGTATTTT
CDR3: CSGARRQGVGTDTQYF

size: -
J: TRBJ2-1
D: -
length: 12
V: TRBV18
DNA: TGTGCCAGCTCACCTCCCCCGGGTGAGCAGTTCTTC
CDR3: CASSPPPGEQFF

size: -
J: TRBJ1-5
D: TRBD1
length: 16
V: TRBV19
DNA: TGTGCCAGTAGTATCCCCGGGACAGGGCCCAATCAGCCCCAGCATTTT
CDR3: CASSIPGTGPNQPQHF

size: -
J: TRBJ2-3
D: -
length: 16
V: TRBV9
DNA: TGTGCCAGCAGCGTAAGCCCATCCCCCTCTTCAGATACGCAGTATTTT
CDR3: CASSVSPSPSSDTQYF

size: -
J: TRBJ1-1
D: TRBD1
length: 15
V: TRBV6-6
DNA: TGTGCCAGCACCCCCCACGGACAGGGGGGCACTGAAGCTTTCTTT
CDR3: CASTPHGQGGTEAFF

size: -
J: TRBJ1-3
D: TRBD1
length: 16
V: TRBV7-9
DNA: TGTGCCAGCAGCCCGATCGGACAGGCATCTGGAAACACCATATATTTT
CDR3: CASSPIGQASGNTIYF

size: once
J: TRBJ1-1
D: -
length: 14
V: TRBV6-6
DNA: TGTGCCAGCAGTTATGGGCTGCCGAACACTGAAGCTTTCTTT
CDR3: CASSYGLPNTEAFF

size: -
J: TRBJ1-5
D: -
length: 16
V: TRBV27
DNA: TGTGCCAACCGGGGGTTAACCCGATATAGCAATCAGCCCCAGCATTTT
CDR3: CANRGLTRYSNQPQHF

size: -
J: TRBJ1-4
D: -
length: 13
V: TRBV19
DNA: TGTGCCAGTAGTAGTCAGAGTAATGAAAAACTGTTTTTT
CDR3: CASSSQSNEKLFF

size: -
J: TRBJ2-3
D: -
length: 14
V: TRBV19
DNA: TGTGCCAGTAGTATCGGGCCCCACACAGATACGCAGTATTTT
CDR3: CASSIGPHTDTQYF

size: once
J: TRBJ2-1
D: -
length: 15
V: TRBV10-3
DNA: TGTGCTCAACAAGGGAGGACGTCTTCAGGCAATGAGCAGTTCTTC
CDR3: CAQQGRTSSGNEQFF

size: -
J: TRBJ2-7
D: TRBD2
length: 14
V: TRBV7-2
DNA: TGTGCCAGCACCCCTTGGGGAGGGGCCTACGAGCAGTACTTC
CDR3: CASTPWGGAYEQYF

size: -
J: TRBJ2-7
D: -
length: 12
V: TRBV6-6
DNA: TGTGCCAGCAGTACTAGCAGCTACGAGCAGTACTTC
CDR3: CASSTSSYEQYF

size: -
J: TRBJ2-2
D: TRBD2
length: 14
V: TRBV9
DNA: TGTGCCAGCAGCGTAACTAGCGGTAACGGGGAGCTGTTTTTT
CDR3: CASSVTSGNGELFF

size: -
J: TRBJ1-2
D: -
length: 13
V: TRBV18
DNA: TGTGCCAGCTCACCACTGGAAAGGGGTGGCTACACCTTC
CDR3: CASSPLERGGYTF

size: -
J: TRBJ1-6
D: -
length: 17
V: TRBV18
DNA: TGTGCCAGCTCACCTTTCGCACCGGGAGCCGATAATTCACCCCTCCACTTT
CDR3: CASSPFAPGADNSPLHF

size: -
J: TRBJ1-1
D: TRBD1
length: 11
V: TRBV10-3
DNA: TGTGCCATCAGTGGGACAGGGCATAAGGTTTTT
CDR3: CAISGTGHKVF

size: -
J: TRBJ1-2
D: -
length: 11
V: TRBV7-2
DNA: TGTGCCAGCAGCCAAGTACGGGGCTACACCTTC
CDR3: CASSQVRGYTF

size: -
J: TRBJ2-7
D: -
length: 14
V: TRBV2
DNA: TGTGCCAGCAGCGGACGGGTTGTAGGCTACGAGCAGTACTTC
CDR3: CASSGRVVGYEQYF

size: -
J: TRBJ1-1
D: -
length: 15
V: TRBV6-5
DNA: TGTGCCAGCAGTTACGTGCAGGGTAAGGCAACTGAAGCTTTCTTT
CDR3: CASSYVQGKATEAFF

size: -
J: TRBJ1-1
D: -
length: 13
V: TRBV6-2/TRBV6-3
DNA: TGTGCCAGCAGTAAACACATGAACACTGAAGCTTTCTTT
CDR3: CASSKHMNTEAFF

size: -
J: TRBJ2-2
D: TRBD2
length: 17
V: TRBV5-4
DNA: TGTGCCAGCAGCCAAGCGGGCGGGAGAACGAACACCGGGGAGCTGTTTTTT
CDR3: CASSQAGGRTNTGELFF

size: -
J: TRBJ1-5
D: -
length: 12
V: TRBV5-6
DNA: TGTGCCAGCAGCTTCGCGTATCAGCCCCAGCATTTT
CDR3: CASSFAYQPQHF

size: -
J: TRBJ1-5
D: TRBD1
length: 16
V: TRBV10-2
DNA: TGCGCCAGCAGTGAGGTCCGACAGGGAATTTATCAGCCCCAGCATTTT
CDR3: CASSEVRQGIYQPQHF

size: -
J: TRBJ1-4
D: -
length: 16
V: TRBV5-1
DNA: TGCGCCAGCAGTCGAGAGGGAGGTGCAACTAATGAAAAACTGTTTTTT
CDR3: CASSREGGATNEKLFF

size: once
J: TRBJ1-1
D: -
length: 13
V: TRBV18
DNA: TGTGCCAGCTCACTCGGACAAGCGGATGAAGCTTTCTTT
CDR3: CASSLGQADEAFF

size: -
J: TRBJ2-1
D: -
length: 14
V: TRBV19
DNA: TGTGCCAGTAGTGCGGCCCTCACCTACAATGAGCAGTTCTTC
CDR3: CASSAALTYNEQFF

size: -
J: TRBJ1-1
D: -
length: 13
V: TRBV28
DNA: TGTGCCAGCAGGACTCGGGGGGGGACTGAAGCTTTCTTT
CDR3: CASRTRGGTEAFF

size: -
J: TRBJ2-7
D: -
length: 11
V: TRBV4-1
DNA: TGCGCCAGCAGCCTCGGCTACGAGCAGTACTTC
CDR3: CASSLGYEQYF

size: -
J: TRBJ1-4
D: -
length: 16
V: TRBV6-5
DNA: TGTGCCAGCAGTTACTCAGAGGGTCTGGTCAGTGAAAAACTGTTTTTT
CDR3: CASSYSEGLVSEKLFF

size: -
J: TRBJ2-3
D: -
length: 14
V: TRBV7-8
DNA: TGTGCCAGCAGCTTCGGCAATATTGCAGATACGCAGTATTTT
CDR3: CASSFGNIADTQYF

size: -
J: TRBJ1-1
D: -
length: 13
V: TRBV30
DNA: TGTGCCTGGAGTGTACGACAGTCCGGTGAAGCTTTCTTT
CDR3: CAWSVRQSGEAFF

size: -
J: TRBJ1-2
D: -
length: 12
V: TRBV28
DNA: TGTGCCAGCAGTACCCCGCACTATGGCTACACCTTC
CDR3: CASSTPHYGYTF

size: -
J: TRBJ1-3
D: -
length: 13
V: TRBV6-1
DNA: TGTGCCAGCAGTGAAACCCCTCGGGGCACCATATATTTT
CDR3: CASSETPRGTIYF

size: -
J: TRBJ2-7
D: -
length: 13
V: TRBV5-4
DNA: TGTGCCAGCAGCTTGGCCGGTTTCTACGAGCAGTACTTC
CDR3: CASSLAGFYEQYF

size: -
J: TRBJ2-7
D: -
length: 15
V: TRBV6-1
DNA: TGTGCCAGCAGTGAATATATTAGCGTGCGCTACGAGCAGTACTTC
CDR3: CASSEYISVRYEQYF